This entry describes one T cell receptor beta chain. Participants were aged about 18 to 90 years, lived in over 20 US areas, and enrolled virtually. This record belongs to a study of blood T cell repertoires in COVID-19. Study-wide background: The analysed material was cDNA or gDNA that came from T cells, B-cell-depleted T cells, or PBMCs.

Some clones are missing from TCRdb's copy, which holds only in-frame ones; the method was immunoSEQ multiplex PCR. The repertoire holds 300,000 to 450,000 clones, with more than 70% as singletons. Germline CDR1 and CDR2: KGHSH and LQKENI. The CDR3 extends over 16 amino acids. The V end lost 0 bases, the J end lost 2 bases, and 13 bases lay between the germline ends. The sequence was collected from a man in his forties or fifties in a cohort exposed to, infected with or recovered from COVID-19 (not recorded which). This chain uses TRBV18 with TRBJ1-2; a weak D match, TRBD1 (6 bases). The specimen sequenced was PBMCs or T cells enriched from blood (not recorded which). CDR3 nucleotides: TGTGCCAGCTCACCACCAGCCGGACAGCTCAACTATGGCTACACCTTC. Translated, it gives CASSPPAGQLNYGYTF. The entire variable domain, with the rest obtained from reference TRBV18 and TRBJ1-2, is as follows: NAGVMQNPRHLVRRRGQEARLRCSPMKGHSHVYWYRQLPEEGLKFMVYLQKENIIDESGMPKERFSAEFPKEGPSILRIQQVVRGDSAAYFCASSPPAGQLNYGYTFGSGTRLTVV.